A selection of T cell receptor beta chains follows, all from one sample in a study of cytomegalovirus exposure and HLA in healthy donors. Assay: immunoSEQ multiplex PCR; the TCRdb copy retains only in-frame clones and omits some. This sample carries roughly 150,000 clones, roughly 80% of them seen once, and the ten largest clones take approximately 2.2%. Sequencing was performed on PBMCs. These receptor sequences come from a male donor in good health and CMV-seronegative. Each CDR3 is given with its conserved first and last residue. D genes are given only for firm matches. Clone size is not always given. Where it is, it says once, few, many or a class for expanded clones.

clone size	D gene	V gene	J gene	CDR3 protein	CDR3 DNA
NA	TRBD1	TRBV2	TRBJ1-3	CASRIGTVSGNTIYF	TGTGCCAGCAGAATTGGGACAGTCTCTGGAAACACCATATATTTT
NA	NA	TRBV4-3	TRBJ1-2	CASSHHVNSNYGYTF	TGCGCCAGCAGCCACCATGTAAACAGCAACTATGGCTACACCTTC
medium-sized	TRBD1	TRBV10-3	TRBJ1-1	CAISPEGTGGNTEAFF	TGTGCCATCAGCCCGGAAGGGACAGGGGGCAACACTGAAGCTTTCTTT
NA	TRBD1	TRBV15	TRBJ2-7	CATSRGDLGGPRNEQYF	TGTGCCACCAGCAGAGGAGATCTAGGGGGCCCTCGCAACGAGCAGTACTTC
NA	NA	TRBV9	TRBJ2-7	CASSVAFGSRDEQYF	TGTGCCAGCAGCGTAGCTTTCGGGTCCAGGGACGAGCAGTACTTC
NA	TRBD1	TRBV10-2	TRBJ1-1	CASRTGAILNTEAFF	TGCGCCAGCAGGACAGGGGCGATCCTGAACACTGAAGCTTTCTTT
once	TRBD2	TRBV4-1	TRBJ2-7	CASSQRGGVNEQYF	TGCGCCAGCAGCCAACGGGGAGGGGTAAACGAGCAGTACTTC
NA	TRBD1	TRBV30	TRBJ1-2	CAWAATGTYYGYTF	TGTGCCTGGGCCGCGACAGGGACCTACTATGGCTACACCTTC
NA	TRBD1	TRBV4-3	TRBJ1-3	CASSLRQGAGNTIYF	TGCGCCAGCAGCCTAAGACAGGGGGCTGGAAACACCATATATTTT
once	NA	TRBV7-9	TRBJ1-2	CASSDSRNYGYTF	TGTGCCAGCAGCGACTCACGGAACTATGGCTACACCTTC
NA	TRBD2	TRBV11-2	TRBJ2-3	CASSKTSGGAADTQYF	TGTGCCAGCAGCAAAACTAGCGGGGGGGCGGCAGATACGCAGTATTTT
once	NA	TRBV15	TRBJ1-2	CATSRDALREVYGYTF	TGTGCCACCAGCAGAGATGCTTTGCGGGAGGTCTATGGCTACACCTTC
NA	NA	TRBV6-5	TRBJ2-6	CASNPTRGANVLTF	TGTGCCAGCAACCCAACTAGAGGGGCCAACGTCCTGACTTTC
NA	NA	TRBV4-1	TRBJ2-7	CASSQDRTFYEQYF	TGCGCCAGCAGCCAAGATAGGACATTCTACGAGCAGTACTTC
NA	NA	TRBV27	TRBJ2-6	CASSPADAYSGANVLTF	TGTGCCAGCAGCCCAGCGGACGCCTACTCTGGGGCCAACGTCCTGACTTTC
NA	NA	TRBV5-4	TRBJ1-2	CASTRDNTNYGYTF	TGTGCCAGCACCCGGGACAATACAAACTATGGCTACACCTTC
NA	NA	TRBV6-6	TRBJ1-1	CASSRGLRENTEAFF	TGTGCCAGCAGCAGAGGACTCCGAGAGAACACTGAAGCTTTCTTT
once	NA	TRBV5-1	TRBJ2-4	CASSTGLENIQYF	TGCGCCAGCAGCACCGGACTGGAAAACATTCAGTACTTC
NA	TRBD1	TRBV25-1	TRBJ2-7	CASRGDRAHEQYF	TGTGCCAGCAGGGGGGACAGGGCCCACGAGCAGTACTTC
NA	TRBD1	TRBV19	TRBJ2-3	CASSMGQGRDTQYF	TGTGCCAGTAGTATGGGACAGGGGCGGGATACGCAGTATTTT
NA	TRBD1	TRBV7-9	TRBJ2-7	CASSLRTGGSYEQYF	TGTGCCAGCAGCTTACGGACAGGGGGCTCTTACGAGCAGTACTTC
NA	NA	TRBV6-5	TRBJ1-2	CASSYGANLNYGYTF	TGTGCCAGCAGTTACGGGGCCAATCTTAACTATGGCTACACCTTC
NA	NA	TRBV5-1	TRBJ2-1	CASSFTGTAYNEQFF	TGCGCCAGCAGCTTTACCGGGACTGCGTACAATGAGCAGTTCTTC
NA	NA	TRBV7-2	TRBJ2-3	CASTYADFSTDTQYF	TGTGCCAGCACGTACGCGGACTTTAGCACAGATACGCAGTATTTT
NA	NA	TRBV5-1	TRBJ1-1	CASSLEVGGTEAFF	TGCGCCAGCAGCTTGGAGGTGGGAGGCACTGAAGCTTTCTTT
NA	TRBD2	TRBV7-8	TRBJ2-1	CASSSGSSGFSYNEQFF	TGTGCCAGCAGCTCCGGTAGTAGCGGGTTCTCCTACAATGAGCAGTTCTTC
NA	NA	TRBV6-6	TRBJ2-7	CASSSRGIGEQYF	TGTGCCAGCAGTTCCAGGGGAATCGGCGAGCAGTACTTC
NA	TRBD1	TRBV19	TRBJ1-1	CATRRGLNTEAFF	TGTGCCACCCGAAGGGGGCTGAACACTGAAGCTTTCTTT
NA	TRBD1	TRBV7-2	TRBJ2-7	CASSPRTGRDEQYF	TGTGCCAGCAGCCCCCGGACAGGGAGAGACGAGCAGTACTTC
NA	TRBD1	TRBV6-5	TRBJ1-3	CASSADRSLGNTIYF	TGTGCCAGCAGCGCGGACAGGAGCTTGGGAAACACCATATATTTT
few	TRBD1	TRBV5-1	TRBJ1-6	CASSLALRQGSSPLHF	TGCGCCAGCAGCTTGGCCCTGAGACAGGGTTCTTCACCCCTCCACTTT
few	NA	TRBV19	TRBJ1-2	CASSPERQRPNYGYTF	TGTGCCAGTAGTCCAGAAAGACAGCGACCTAACTATGGCTACACCTTC
NA	TRBD2	TRBV27	TRBJ2-7	CASSFRGSSGGFMNEQYF	TGTGCCAGCAGTTTCCGCGGTAGTAGCGGGGGCTTTATGAACGAGCAGTACTTC
NA	NA	TRBV19	TRBJ2-7	CASSLRSTTTYEQYF	TGTGCCAGTAGTCTCCGATCAACTACCACCTACGAGCAGTACTTC
once	TRBD1	TRBV28	TRBJ1-2	CASSSPGQETIIGGYTF	TGTGCCAGCAGTTCCCCGGGACAGGAGACGATTATTGGCGGCTACACCTTC
few	NA	TRBV5-1	TRBJ1-2	CASSPGDYGYTF	TGCGCCAGCAGCCCAGGGGACTATGGCTACACCTTC
NA	NA	TRBV6-1	TRBJ2-3	CASTRLIGGTDTQYF	TGTGCCAGCACCCGCTTAATAGGGGGTACAGATACGCAGTATTTT
NA	NA	TRBV7-8	TRBJ1-1	CASSLFGEAGNTEAFF	TGTGCCAGCAGCTTGTTTGGGGAGGCGGGGAACACTGAAGCTTTCTTT
NA	TRBD1	TRBV6-4	TRBJ1-1	CASSDGNPQGKAFF	TGTGCCAGCAGTGACGGGAACCCACAGGGGAAAGCTTTCTTT
NA	NA	TRBV7-9	TRBJ1-6	CASSLNGIRDSPLHF	TGTGCCAGCAGTCTAAACGGGATCCGCGATTCACCCCTCCACTTT
NA	NA	TRBV6-5	TRBJ2-7	CASSYSFREGEQYF	TGTGCCAGCAGTTACTCGTTCAGGGAAGGCGAGCAGTACTTC
once	TRBD2	TRBV7-2	TRBJ2-1	CASSKGLAGGDEQFF	TGTGCCAGCAGTAAAGGGCTAGCGGGGGGCGATGAGCAGTTCTTC
NA	NA	TRBV2	TRBJ2-3	CASSIGASTDTQYF	TGTGCCAGCAGTATTGGGGCTAGCACAGATACGCAGTATTTT
NA	TRBD1	TRBV19	TRBJ2-6	CASSTGQGLGGANVLTF	TGTGCCAGTAGTACGGGACAGGGGTTAGGTGGGGCCAACGTCCTGACTTTC
NA	TRBD2	TRBV19	TRBJ2-7	CASSGRSSGHYEQYF	TGTGCCAGTAGTGGCCGCTCTAGCGGCCACTACGAGCAGTACTTC
NA	TRBD1	TRBV29-1	TRBJ1-2	CSVVPGQFGDYGYTF	TGCAGCGTTGTCCCGGGACAGTTTGGGGACTATGGCTACACCTTC
NA	TRBD1	TRBV7-9	TRBJ1-5	CASSLETGLSNQPQHF	TGTGCCAGCAGCTTAGAGACAGGGCTTAGCAATCAGCCCCAGCATTTT
NA	NA	TRBV29-1	TRBJ1-4	CSVLGGRSTNEKLFF	TGCAGCGTACTGGGGGGTCGATCAACTAATGAAAAACTGTTTTTT
NA	TRBD1	TRBV5-1	TRBJ2-2	CASSVWDRNTGELFF	TGCGCCAGCAGCGTTTGGGACAGGAACACCGGGGAGCTGTTTTTT
NA	NA	TRBV5-1	TRBJ1-2	CASSSPDSYGYTF	TGCGCCAGCAGCTCTCCGGACTCTTATGGCTACACCTTC
NA	NA	TRBV7-2	TRBJ2-5	CASSLDSRDSQYF	TGTGCCAGCAGCTTAGATAGCCGCGATAGCCAGTACTTC
NA	NA	TRBV6-5	TRBJ1-2	CASSYTARGPNYGYTF	TGTGCCAGCAGTTACACCGCCAGGGGTCCGAACTATGGCTACACCTTC
few	NA	TRBV6-1	TRBJ1-5	CASSEMGADQPQHF	TGTGCCAGCAGTGAAATGGGGGCCGATCAGCCCCAGCATTTT
NA	TRBD1	TRBV7-9	TRBJ1-5	CASSLDRGETQPQHF	TGTGCCAGCAGCTTAGACAGGGGCGAAACCCAGCCCCAGCATTTT
NA	NA	TRBV6-5	TRBJ1-5	CASSSRDSNQPQHF	TGTGCCAGCAGTTCGAGGGATAGCAATCAGCCCCAGCATTTT
NA	NA	TRBV7-9	TRBJ1-4	CASSPRGNEKLFF	TGTGCCAGCAGCCCGCGTGGTAATGAAAAACTGTTTTTT
NA	TRBD1	TRBV11-3	TRBJ2-5	CASSFDREETQYF	TGTGCCAGCAGCTTTGACAGGGAAGAGACCCAGTACTTC
once	NA	TRBV6-5	TRBJ2-7	CASSYRSSYEQYF	TGTGCCAGCAGTTACCGGAGCTCCTACGAGCAGTACTTC
few	NA	TRBV7-9	TRBJ2-3	CASSLDGRGYTDTQYF	TGTGCCAGCAGCTTAGACGGCAGGGGATACACAGATACGCAGTATTTT
once	NA	TRBV9	TRBJ2-1	CASGGGSSGEQFF	TGTGCCAGCGGAGGGGGCAGCTCTGGTGAGCAGTTCTTC